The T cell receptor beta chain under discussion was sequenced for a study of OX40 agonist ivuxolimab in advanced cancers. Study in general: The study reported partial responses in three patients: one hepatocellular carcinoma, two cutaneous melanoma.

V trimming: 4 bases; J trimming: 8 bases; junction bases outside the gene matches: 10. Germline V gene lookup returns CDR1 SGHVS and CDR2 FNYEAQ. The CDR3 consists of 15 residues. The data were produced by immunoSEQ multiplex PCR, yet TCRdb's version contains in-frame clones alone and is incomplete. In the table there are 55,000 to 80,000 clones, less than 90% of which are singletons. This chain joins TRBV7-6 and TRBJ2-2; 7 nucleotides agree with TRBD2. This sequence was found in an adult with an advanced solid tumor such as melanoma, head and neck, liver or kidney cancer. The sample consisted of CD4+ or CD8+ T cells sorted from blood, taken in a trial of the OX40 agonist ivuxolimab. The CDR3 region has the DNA TGTGCCAGCAGCTCCTACCGGGACTACAGAGGGGAGCTGTTTTTT. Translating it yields CASSSYRDYRGELFF.